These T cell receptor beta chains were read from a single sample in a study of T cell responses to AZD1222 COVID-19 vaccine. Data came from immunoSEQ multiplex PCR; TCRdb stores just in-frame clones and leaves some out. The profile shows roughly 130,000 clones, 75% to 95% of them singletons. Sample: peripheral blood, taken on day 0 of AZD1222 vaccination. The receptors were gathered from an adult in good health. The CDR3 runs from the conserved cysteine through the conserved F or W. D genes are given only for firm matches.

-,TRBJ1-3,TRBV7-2,CASTEQVSGNTIYF
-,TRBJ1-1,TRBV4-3,CASSQGPRGVNTEAFF
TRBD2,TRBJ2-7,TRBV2,CASSDWTSGAYEQYF
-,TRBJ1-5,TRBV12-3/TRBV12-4,CASSLVPRQPQHF
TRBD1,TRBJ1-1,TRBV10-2,CASSETRQGRGAFF
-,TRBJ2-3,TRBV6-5,CASSSPHARTDTQYF
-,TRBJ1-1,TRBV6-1,CASSEVGGNTEAFF
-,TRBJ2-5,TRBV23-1,CASSQSTYQETQYF
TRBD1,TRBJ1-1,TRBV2,CASRKADRGEAFF
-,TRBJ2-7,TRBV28,CASSLLTDYEQYF
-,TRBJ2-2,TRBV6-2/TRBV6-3,CASSTSYTGELFF
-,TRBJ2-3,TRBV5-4,CASSFQLAADTQYF
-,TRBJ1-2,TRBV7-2,CASSSPVPNYGYTF
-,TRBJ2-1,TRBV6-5,CASSQGGNEQFF
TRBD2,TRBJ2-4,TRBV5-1,CASSPWEGEIKNIQYF
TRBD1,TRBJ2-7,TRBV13,CASSDRDRDYEQYF
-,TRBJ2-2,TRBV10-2,CASSEFGRDQPGELFF
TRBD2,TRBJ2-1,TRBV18,CASSNGLVAEQFF
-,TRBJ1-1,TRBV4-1,CASSQDYQPVTEAFF
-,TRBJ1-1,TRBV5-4,CASSLEGGTEAFF
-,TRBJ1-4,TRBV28,CASSLDPTGPAANEKLFF
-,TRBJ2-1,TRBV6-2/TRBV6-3,CASSYLTVSGYNEQFF
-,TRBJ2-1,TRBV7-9,CASIESSYNEQFF
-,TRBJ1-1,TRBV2,CASSKEGPYTEAFF
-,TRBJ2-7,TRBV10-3,CAMGQYSYEQYF
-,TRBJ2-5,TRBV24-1,CATSQTGTVEETQYF
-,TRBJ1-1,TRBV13,CASNPLGKGKNTEAFF
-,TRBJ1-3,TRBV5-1,CASSLAGDLSGNTIYF
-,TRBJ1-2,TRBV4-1,CASSQVHRSDYGYTF
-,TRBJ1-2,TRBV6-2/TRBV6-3,CASSPFSYGYTF
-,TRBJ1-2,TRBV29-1,CSASPYIGGVYGYTF
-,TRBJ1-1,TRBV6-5,CASRGQLNTEAFF
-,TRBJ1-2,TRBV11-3,CASSTLGQNYGYTF
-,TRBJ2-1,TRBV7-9,CASTPAETEQFF
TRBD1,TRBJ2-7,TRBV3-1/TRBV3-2,CASSPPPGQGLKQYF
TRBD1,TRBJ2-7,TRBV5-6,CASSISRDRSSYEQYF
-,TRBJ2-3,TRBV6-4,CASSYDWTDTQYF
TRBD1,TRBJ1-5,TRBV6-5,CASSLHRGENQPQHF
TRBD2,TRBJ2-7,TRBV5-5,CASIPSGTLYEQYF
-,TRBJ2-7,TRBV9,CASSVGGSASYEQYF
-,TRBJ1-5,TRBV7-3,CASSLSRDQPQHF
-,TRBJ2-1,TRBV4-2,CASSQVIGPYNEQFF
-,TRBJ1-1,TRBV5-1,CASSWEPRMNTEAFF
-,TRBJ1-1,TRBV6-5,CASKSGGAAFF
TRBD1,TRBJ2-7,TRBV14,CASSQVYRQGRSYEQYF
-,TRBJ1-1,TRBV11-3,CASSLGGNTEAFF
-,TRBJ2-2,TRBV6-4,CASSSLAGAHTGELFF
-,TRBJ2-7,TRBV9,CASSVGGESYEQYF
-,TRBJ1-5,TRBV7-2,CASRDRGFGQPQHF
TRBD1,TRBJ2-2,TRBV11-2,CASSPLGQGKTGELFF
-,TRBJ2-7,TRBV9,CASSPHPSSEQYF
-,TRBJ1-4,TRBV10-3,CAISDLKDRTNEKLFF
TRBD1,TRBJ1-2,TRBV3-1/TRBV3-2,CASSHQGTGSGYTF